This T cell receptor (beta chain) is from a study of regulatory T cells in long-lasting Graves disease. Stated time point: persistent/refractory GD, antithyroid drugs over 5 years with positive TRAb. TCR sequences were obtained from RNA taken from PBMCs. Through Arm-PCR of CDR3 regions and iRepertoire HTBI primers, TCR beta libraries were built. MiXCR, applied by TCRdb to the multiplex PCR reads, yields one record per CDR3 protein. The sample has 390,000 or so distinct CDR3 sequences; approximately 25% are singletons. The table lists this clonotype with a few counts. Trimming removed 7 bases at V and 2 bases at J, with 8 bases between. Germline V gene sequence: CDR1 SEHNR, CDR2 FQNEAQ (reference sequence). This CDR3 has 13 amino acids.

The sample consisted of peripheral blood mononuclear cells (PBMCs), taken when the disease was refractory, from a patient treated with antithyroid drugs. The chain combines TRBV7-9 with TRBJ2-2; D is unclear. This receptor was obtained from a woman in her thirties or forties with Graves disease. Written as DNA, the CDR3 is TGTGCCAGCAAGAGTAGTAACACCGGGGAGCTGTTTTTT. Protein: CASKSSNTGELFF.